This is a list of T cell receptor beta chains from one sample in a study of T cell responses to AZD1222 COVID-19 vaccine. Assay: immunoSEQ multiplex PCR; the TCRdb copy retains only in-frame clones and omits some. The sample consists of approximately 170,000 clones, roughly 94% of them appearing once. Sequenced material: peripheral blood, taken 28 days after the second AZD1222 dose. All receptors derive from an adult who received the AZD1222 COVID-19 vaccine. Each CDR3 is given with its conserved first and last residue. D genes are given only for firm matches. Clone size appears in some rows only: once, few, many, or a class for an expanded clone.

d_gene,len,v_gene,j_gene,abundance,CDR3nt,CDR3aa
-,12,TRBV24-1,TRBJ1-2,-,TGTGCCACCGGGGCCCCGGCGGTCGGCTACACCTTC,CATGAPAVGYTF
TRBD1,15,TRBV28,TRBJ1-2,-,TGTGCCAGCAGCACCACCCGACAGGGGAGAGGAGGCTACACCTTC,CASSTTRQGRGGYTF
-,16,TRBV3-1/TRBV3-2,TRBJ1-2,-,TGTGCCAGCAGCCAACACCCGACGGCGGTGGTTGATGGCTACACCTTC,CASSQHPTAVVDGYTF
TRBD1,15,TRBV9,TRBJ1-1,few,TGTGCCAGCAGCCCGACGGTCACAGGGGACACTGAAGCTTTCTTT,CASSPTVTGDTEAFF
-,15,TRBV5-6,TRBJ1-3,-,TGTGCCAGCAGCCCGTTTACAGGGAATTTAAACACCATATATTTT,CASSPFTGNLNTIYF
TRBD1,14,TRBV5-6,TRBJ1-3,-,TGTGCCAGCAGCTTGACAGGGGATGGAAACACCATATATTTT,CASSLTGDGNTIYF
-,13,TRBV18,TRBJ1-1,-,TGTGCCAGCTCACCCAACTTGGACACTGAAGCTTTCTTT,CASSPNLDTEAFF
-,14,TRBV28,TRBJ2-1,-,TGTGCCAGCAGAGACGGGGCGATAGTTAATGAGCAGTTCTTC,CASRDGAIVNEQFF
-,15,TRBV18,TRBJ1-1,-,TGTGCCAGCTCACCGGAACGGGGGGAAAATACTGAAGCTTTCTTT,CASSPERGENTEAFF
TRBD2,13,TRBV27,TRBJ2-5,once,TGTGCCAGCAGCCCCTGGGGGGGAGAGACCCAGTACTTC,CASSPWGGETQYF
TRBD2,17,TRBV4-2,TRBJ2-3,-,TGTGCCAGCAGCTTCGGGACTAGCGGGGCTAGCACAGATACGCAGTATTTT,CASSFGTSGASTDTQYF
-,14,TRBV10-3,TRBJ2-7,-,TGTGCCATCAGATGGGACTCCCAAGCCTACGAGCAGTACTTC,CAIRWDSQAYEQYF
TRBD1,15,TRBV6-5,TRBJ1-1,-,TGTGCCAGCAGCCGACCAATCGACAGGGCCACTGAAGCTTTCTTT,CASSRPIDRATEAFF
-,14,TRBV28,TRBJ1-3,once,TGTGCCAGCAGTTTAGGGCTCTCTGGAAACACCATATATTTT,CASSLGLSGNTIYF
-,17,TRBV5-6,TRBJ2-1,-,TGTGCCAGCAGCTCGTTACGGGGCTCGGACCTTTACAATGAGCAGTTCTTC,CASSSLRGSDLYNEQFF
-,14,TRBV2,TRBJ1-1,-,TGTGCCAGCAGTGAAATTGGCCCCGACACTGAAGCTTTCTTT,CASSEIGPDTEAFF
TRBD1,14,TRBV11-3,TRBJ1-1,-,TGTGCCAGCAGCAACGGACAGGGGAAGTATGAAGCTTTCTTT,CASSNGQGKYEAFF